This T cell receptor (beta chain) was found in a study of HIV-infected patients and healthy controls. The repertoire came from unfractionated whole blood and reflected all unsorted peripheral T cells. Study findings and constraints: Significantly higher mean Gini indices appeared in HIV-infected repertoires, possibly reflecting oligoclonality.

Around 0.5 ug RNA was reverse transcribed with alpha and beta constant-region primers. Alpha and beta chain libraries were made separately by chain-specific third strand synthesis with multiplexing indices. TCRdb ran MiXCR on the 5' RACE reads and lists one entry per CDR3 protein. The sample records roughly 22,000 distinct CDR3 sequences, approximately 9% being singletons. As to this clonotype: Its matching antigen is unknown.

Trimming took 2 bases from V and 7 from J; bases not matched to a gene: 11. The CDR3 is made up of 17 amino acids. CDR1 is DFQATT and CDR2 is SNEGSKA in the germline V gene (reference sequence). Sequences were obtained from blood. The TCR comes from an adult in good health. The gene calls are TRBV20-1 and TRBJ2-3; 14 positions agree with TRBD2. The CDR3 nucleotides are TGCAGTGCTAGACTAACCACCGGGACTAGCGGGGGACATACGCAGTATTTT. Translating it yields CSARLTTGTSGGHTQYF.